This passage covers 17 T cell receptor beta chains from one sample sequenced in a study of blood T cell repertoires in COVID-19. The repertoire was sequenced with immunoSEQ multiplex PCR; TCRdb's copy has only in-frame clones and lacks some. Of about 150,000 clones listed, roughly four fifths are singletons. The sequencing input was peripheral blood. The origin of the receptors is a woman aged 55-69 years with acute or convalescent COVID-19.

The J gene is TRBJ1-6, the V gene TRBV4-1, with D possibly TRBD1 on 6 matching bases. This CDR3 is 16 amino acids long. Germline CDR1 reads MGHRA; CDR2 reads YSYEKL. V was clipped by 6 bases and J by 7 bases, with 19 bases between them. CDR3 region: CASSSIQGRYNSPLHF. CDR3 sequence (DNA): TGCGCCAGCAGTTCTATACAGGGACGGTACAATTCACCCCTCCACTTT.

This chain uses TRBV27 with TRBJ2-3; 9 nucleotides line up with TRBD1. In germline, CDR1 is MNHEY, CDR2 SMNVEV (reference sequence). This CDR3 has 16 amino acids. V gave up 5 bases and J gave up 1 base; unmatched junction bases: 7. Written as DNA, the CDR3 is TGTGCCAGCAGTGTTACCCGGACAGGGGGCACAGATACGCAGTATTTT. Its protein product is CASSVTRTGGTDTQYF.

This clone was seen just once. The rearrangement links TRBV29-1 to TRBJ1-1, with D perhaps TRBD1 (6 bases). Trimming removed 7 bases from V and 0 bases from J, with 12 bases in between. There are 13 residues in the CDR3. CDR1 and CDR2 (germline): SQVTM, ANQGSEA. The CDR3 DNA is TGCAGCGCCGAACAGGGCCTGAACACTGAAGCTTTCTTT. It codes for CSAEQGLNTEAFF.

The rearrangement links TRBV12-3 or TRBV12-4 to TRBJ2-3, with 10 bases aligning to TRBD2. This CDR3 has 11 amino acids. V lost 7 bases and J lost 13; bases outside the gene matches: 5. DNA for the CDR3: TGTGCCAGCACCGAAAGCGGGGGGGAGTATTTT. It encodes CASTESGGEYF.

The chain links TRBV24-1 to TRBJ1-5; 9 bases are a match to TRBD1. V was pared by 4 bases and J by 6 bases, with 9 bases of the junction left unmatched. This CDR3 is built from 16 residues. Germline CDR1 and CDR2: KGHDR and SFDVKD. CDR3 coding DNA: TGTGCCACCAGTGACACAGGACAGGGGATGGGTCAGCCCCAGCATTTT. Protein: CATSDTGQGMGQPQHF.

This chain links TRBV30 with TRBJ1-2, with D unclear. Germline-derived CDR1 and CDR2 are GTSNPN and SVGIG (reference sequence). Trimming took off 0 bases at V and 10 bases at J, with 21 bases between the two ends. The CDR3 contains 15 residues. CDR3 residues: CAWSVNTGGKAFYTF. DNA of the CDR3: TGTGCCTGGAGTGTAAATACGGGAGGCAAAGCCTTCTACACCTTC.

V gene TRBV19 combines with J gene TRBJ2-3, with TRBD2 matching 8 bases. This CDR3 is built from 16 residues. Germline-derived CDR1 and CDR2 are LNHDA and SQIVND (reference sequence). V lost 5 bases, J lost 6 bases, and 13 bases stayed unmatched. The CDR3 DNA follows: TGTGCCAGTAGTCAACCGCGGGGGGCGACCGTCGATACGCAGTATTTT. It codes for CASSQPRGATVDTQYF.

The chain is built from TRBV6-5 and TRBJ1-5; 8 nucleotides agree with TRBD1. The ends lost 6 bases at V and 7 bases at J; junction bases unmatched: 11. The CDR3 consists of 15 residues. CDR1 MNHEY and CDR2 SVGAGI come from the germline V gene. The CDR3 region has the DNA TGTGCCAGCAGCAGTCTTCAGGGGGCTAGGCAGCCCCAGCATTTT. Translating gives CASSSLQGARQPQHF.

V usage is TRBV9 and J usage is TRBJ1-6; D is undetermined. V lost 7 bases to trimming and J lost 0 bases, with 11 bases between them. The CDR3 is 15 residues long. The V gene's germline CDR1 is SGDLS and CDR2 YYNGEE. CDR3 region: CASSQQSSYNSPLHF. As DNA, the CDR3 is TGTGCCAGCTCCCAACAGAGCTCCTATAATTCACCCCTCCACTTT. Combining the CDR3 with reference TRBV9 and TRBJ1-6 gives the whole variable domain DSGVTQTPKHLITATGQRVTLRCSPRSGDLSVYWYQQSLDQGLQFLIQYYNGEERAKGNILERFSAQQFPDLHSELNLSSLELGDSALYFCASSQQSSYNSPLHFGNGTRLTVT.

V gene TRBV15 combines with J gene TRBJ1-6; 10 bases fit TRBD1. J gave up 7 bases and V 5 bases, and 5 bases lay outside the gene matches. The CDR3 contains 15 residues. Germline CDR1 reads LNHNV; CDR2 reads YYDKDF (reference sequence). The CDR3 here is CATSRDRGLNSPLHF. DNA of the CDR3: TGTGCCACCAGCCGGGACAGGGGCCTAAATTCACCCCTCCACTTT.

The rearrangement links TRBV7-7 to TRBJ2-5, with 12 bases identical to TRBD2. V was clipped by 5 bases and J by 2 bases; unmatched bases: 6. The CDR3 spans 16 residues. Germline-derived CDR1 and CDR2 are SSHAT and FNYEAQ (reference sequence). CDR3 nucleotide sequence: TGTGCCAGCAGCCCTCTAGCGGGGGGGCGTCAAGAGACCCAGTACTTC. This sequence encodes CASSPLAGGRQETQYF.

This clone showed up just once. The gene calls are TRBV28 and TRBJ2-3; tentative D call: TRBD1 (7 bases). Trimming shortened V by 4 bases and J by 0 bases, and 11 bases separated the two germline ends. Germline CDR1 and CDR2: MDHEN and SYDVKM. This CDR3 is built from 15 residues. The CDR3 loop is CASSSAGQSTDTQYF. CDR3 in DNA: TGTGCCAGCAGTTCTGCGGGACAGAGCACAGATACGCAGTATTTT.

The J gene is TRBJ1-2, the V gene TRBV19; 7 positions agree with TRBD1. Germline V gene sequence: CDR1 LNHDA, CDR2 SQIVND (reference sequence). The CDR3 has 14 amino acids. Losses at the gene ends were 5 bases for V and 4 bases for J; bases not matched to a gene: 7. The CDR3 loop reads CASSPGTVGYGYTF. The CDR3 DNA reads TGTGCCAGTAGTCCAGGGACAGTCGGCTATGGCTACACCTTC. The whole variable domain, remainder taken from reference TRBV19 and TRBJ1-2, is DGGITQSPKYLFRKEGQNVTLSCEQNLNHDAMYWYRQDPGQGLRLIYYSQIVNDFQKGDIAEGYSVSREKKESFPLTVTSAQKNPTAFYLCASSPGTVGYGYTFGSGTRLTVV.

This clone was recorded many times. The chain employs TRBV27 and TRBJ1-6; TRBD1 might be the D (5 bases). With 0 bases removed from V and 7 bases from J, the gap between germline ends came to 13 bases. This CDR3 spans 16 amino acids. The germline CDR1 and CDR2 sequences are MNHEY and SMNVEV (reference sequence). The CDR3 DNA sequence: TGTGCCAGCAGTTTATCGGGGGGATTAGTAAATTCACCCCTCCACTTT. Translation: CASSLSGGLVNSPLHF.

The chain joins TRBV19 to TRBJ1-4, with D uncertain. From germline, CDR1 is LNHDA and CDR2 SQIVND (reference sequence). This CDR3 comprises 15 residues. The germline V and J ends were trimmed by 5 bases and 7 bases, with 17 bases remaining between them. The CDR3 protein is CASSPPGSSPEKLFF. The CDR3 nucleotides are TGTGCCAGTAGTCCACCCGGGTCATCTCCTGAAAAACTGTTTTTT.

The rearrangement joins TRBV15 to TRBJ2-7; D call uncertain. CDR3 length equals 13 residues. V was clipped by 0 bases and J by 3 bases, with 6 bases between them. The germline gives CDR1 LNHNV, CDR2 YYDKDF (reference sequence). The CDR3 DNA reads TGTGCCACCAGCAGAGATCGGGTCTACGAGCAGTACTTC. Protein product: CATSRDRVYEQYF. Based on the CDR3 plus reference TRBV15 and TRBJ2-7, the full variable domain is DAMVIQNPRYQVTQFGKPVTLSCSQTLNHNVMYWYQQKSSQAPKLLFHYYDKDFNNEADTPDNFQSRRPNTSFCFLDIRSPGLGDTAMYLCATSRDRVYEQYFGPGTRLTVT.

The chain couples TRBV28 to TRBJ1-6; D is possibly TRBD1 (5 bases). Trimming removed 2 bases at V and 4 bases at J, with 15 bases between. CDR1 and CDR2 from the germline V gene are MDHEN and SYDVKM. The CDR3 contains 17 residues. This CDR3 is CASSLVDAGEYNSPLHF. As DNA, the CDR3 is TGTGCCAGCAGTTTAGTTGACGCGGGGGAATATAATTCACCCCTCCACTTT.